Listed below are T cell receptor beta chains from one sample, sequenced in a study of blood T cell repertoires in COVID-19. The method was immunoSEQ multiplex PCR; TCRdb's version includes in-frame clones alone and lacks a portion of them. This table has 120,000 or so clones, 85% to 90% appearing once. The sample was peripheral blood. These receptors were obtained from a woman aged 45-59 years with active or convalescent COVID-19. Both conserved end residues are part of each CDR3. A D gene is named only where the DNA matches it firmly. Clone size is not always given. Where it is, it says once, few, many or a class for expanded clones.

CDR3 length: 14
J gene: TRBJ2-1
clone size: NA
V gene: TRBV6-2/TRBV6-3
D gene: NA
CDR3 protein: CASSYPTGNNEQFF
CDR3 DNA: TGTGCCAGCAGTTACCCTACCGGGAACAATGAGCAGTTCTTC

CDR3 length: 15
J gene: TRBJ2-1
clone size: once
V gene: TRBV30
D gene: TRBD2
CDR3 protein: CAWDPTSGRVHEQFF
CDR3 DNA: TGTGCCTGGGACCCTACTAGCGGGAGGGTCCATGAGCAGTTCTTC

CDR3 length: 14
J gene: TRBJ1-1
clone size: once
V gene: TRBV5-1
D gene: NA
CDR3 protein: CASSLEPGGTEAFF
CDR3 DNA: TGCGCCAGCAGCTTGGAACCGGGGGGCACTGAAGCTTTCTTT

CDR3 length: 14
J gene: TRBJ2-5
clone size: once
V gene: TRBV10-3
D gene: TRBD1
CDR3 protein: CAISPGTGRETQYF
CDR3 DNA: TGTGCCATCAGTCCCGGGACAGGGCGGGAGACCCAGTACTTC

CDR3 length: 15
J gene: TRBJ2-1
clone size: NA
V gene: TRBV19
D gene: TRBD1
CDR3 protein: CASSWGTGSQDEQFF
CDR3 DNA: TGTGCCAGTAGCTGGGGGACAGGGTCTCAAGATGAGCAGTTCTTC

CDR3 length: 13
J gene: TRBJ1-1
clone size: NA
V gene: TRBV21-1
D gene: NA
CDR3 protein: CASSWDRNTEAFF
CDR3 DNA: TGTGCCAGCAGCTGGGACAGGAACACTGAAGCTTTCTTT

CDR3 length: 15
J gene: TRBJ2-7
clone size: once
V gene: TRBV9
D gene: TRBD1
CDR3 protein: CASSGGTGGVHEQYF
CDR3 DNA: TGTGCCAGCAGCGGAGGGACAGGGGGCGTTCACGAGCAGTACTTC

CDR3 length: 13
J gene: TRBJ1-5
clone size: NA
V gene: TRBV10-3
D gene: NA
CDR3 protein: CATHRDSNQPQHF
CDR3 DNA: TGTGCCACCCACAGGGATAGCAATCAGCCCCAGCATTTT

CDR3 length: 15
J gene: TRBJ1-1
clone size: NA
V gene: TRBV5-5
D gene: NA
CDR3 protein: CASSLDKQGNTEAFF
CDR3 DNA: TGTGCCAGCAGCCTGGATAAACAGGGTAACACTGAAGCTTTCTTT

CDR3 length: 15
J gene: TRBJ2-3
clone size: few
V gene: TRBV19
D gene: NA
CDR3 protein: CASSTGQIITDTQYF
CDR3 DNA: TGTGCCAGTAGTACCGGACAGATCATCACAGATACGCAGTATTTT

CDR3 length: 18
J gene: TRBJ1-2
clone size: NA
V gene: TRBV21-1
D gene: NA
CDR3 protein: CASSKPIVFQEANYGYTF
CDR3 DNA: TGTGCCAGCAGCAAGCCCATAGTCTTCCAGGAAGCTAACTATGGCTACACCTTC

CDR3 length: 15
J gene: TRBJ2-3
clone size: NA
V gene: TRBV28
D gene: TRBD1
CDR3 protein: CASRREGARTDTQYF
CDR3 DNA: TGTGCCAGCAGGAGAGAGGGGGCCCGCACAGATACGCAGTATTTT

CDR3 length: 14
J gene: TRBJ2-3
clone size: NA
V gene: TRBV7-3
D gene: NA
CDR3 protein: CASSLAENTDTQYF
CDR3 DNA: TGTGCCAGCAGTTTGGCCGAAAACACAGATACGCAGTATTTT

CDR3 length: 15
J gene: TRBJ1-2
clone size: NA
V gene: TRBV29-1
D gene: TRBD1
CDR3 protein: CSVSGTESDNYGYTF
CDR3 DNA: TGCAGCGTTTCCGGGACAGAAAGCGATAACTATGGCTACACCTTC

CDR3 length: 14
J gene: TRBJ1-5
clone size: NA
V gene: TRBV19
D gene: TRBD1
CDR3 protein: CASSKTGAGQPQHF
CDR3 DNA: TGTGCCAGTAGTAAGACAGGGGCCGGTCAGCCCCAGCATTTT

CDR3 length: 13
J gene: TRBJ1-2
clone size: NA
V gene: TRBV2
D gene: NA
CDR3 protein: CASSDWQRYGYTF
CDR3 DNA: TGTGCCAGCAGTGATTGGCAGCGATATGGCTACACCTTC

CDR3 length: 13
J gene: TRBJ2-3
clone size: few
V gene: TRBV5-6
D gene: TRBD1
CDR3 protein: CASKQGSTDTQYF
CDR3 DNA: TGTGCCAGCAAACAGGGGAGCACAGATACGCAGTATTTT

CDR3 length: 16
J gene: TRBJ2-5
clone size: NA
V gene: TRBV5-1
D gene: TRBD2
CDR3 protein: CASSLGSGLLQETQYF
CDR3 DNA: TGCGCCAGCAGCTTGGGATCGGGACTATTACAAGAGACCCAGTACTTC

CDR3 length: 18
J gene: TRBJ2-2
clone size: NA
V gene: TRBV7-6
D gene: TRBD2
CDR3 protein: CASSPRLGTSIVTGELFF
CDR3 DNA: TGTGCCAGCAGCCCTCGTCTGGGGACTAGTATAGTAACTGGGGAGCTGTTTTTT

CDR3 length: 15
J gene: TRBJ2-2
clone size: NA
V gene: TRBV18
D gene: TRBD2
CDR3 protein: CASSQGLAGAGELFF
CDR3 DNA: TGTGCCAGCTCGCAAGGACTAGCGGGTGCCGGGGAGCTGTTTTTT

CDR3 length: 16
J gene: TRBJ2-2
clone size: NA
V gene: TRBV30
D gene: TRBD2
CDR3 protein: CAWSVLAGVDTGELFF
CDR3 DNA: TGTGCCTGGAGTGTGCTAGCGGGAGTCGACACCGGGGAGCTGTTTTTT

CDR3 length: 15
J gene: TRBJ2-5
clone size: NA
V gene: TRBV28
D gene: NA
CDR3 protein: CASNHLRGYGETQYF
CDR3 DNA: TGTGCCAGCAACCACCTTAGGGGTTATGGAGAGACCCAGTACTTC

CDR3 length: 16
J gene: TRBJ2-3
clone size: NA
V gene: TRBV5-5
D gene: TRBD1
CDR3 protein: CASSSWDRGGTDTQYF
CDR3 DNA: TGTGCCAGCAGCAGCTGGGACAGGGGAGGCACAGATACGCAGTATTTT

CDR3 length: 12
J gene: TRBJ2-5
clone size: NA
V gene: TRBV19
D gene: NA
CDR3 protein: CASSGLRETQYF
CDR3 DNA: TGTGCCAGTAGTGGCCTGAGGGAGACCCAGTACTTC

CDR3 length: 17
J gene: TRBJ2-3
clone size: NA
V gene: TRBV13
D gene: TRBD2
CDR3 protein: CASSLGETSGRYDTQYF
CDR3 DNA: TGTGCCAGCAGCTTAGGCGAAACTAGCGGGAGATACGATACGCAGTATTTT

CDR3 length: 13
J gene: TRBJ2-7
clone size: NA
V gene: TRBV19
D gene: NA
CDR3 protein: CASSGKVGYEQYF
CDR3 DNA: TGTGCCAGCTCAGGGAAGGTAGGCTACGAGCAGTACTTC

CDR3 length: 19
J gene: TRBJ2-4
clone size: NA
V gene: TRBV5-1
D gene: TRBD2
CDR3 protein: CASSAQTSGRAVAKNIQYF
CDR3 DNA: TGCGCCAGCAGCGCTCAGACTAGCGGGAGGGCCGTAGCCAAAAACATTCAGTACTTC

CDR3 length: 14
J gene: TRBJ1-1
clone size: NA
V gene: TRBV28
D gene: NA
CDR3 protein: CASSFLFLNTEAFF
CDR3 DNA: TGTGCCAGCAGTTTTCTGTTTCTGAACACTGAAGCTTTCTTT

CDR3 length: 18
J gene: TRBJ2-3
clone size: NA
V gene: TRBV4-2
D gene: TRBD2
CDR3 protein: CASSQVGGRERSTDTQYF
CDR3 DNA: TGTGCCAGCAGCCAAGTTGGTGGGAGGGAGAGGAGTACAGATACGCAGTATTTT